The following is a T cell receptor beta chain sequence with its context. What antigen it recognizes has not been identified. No per-base quality is available; no much larger clone lies one base away. The entry originates in a study of blood T cells in healthy people across ages (dated by TCRdb to 2015 to 2017). In terms of the full investigation: In model experiments, template switching captured roughly one uniquely barcoded TCR beta cDNA molecule for every two T cells. To avoid experimental bias, donors of different ages were distributed randomly across sequencing lanes. Age-related changes in TCR beta repertoire diversity were measured in the study by deep sequencing normalized with unique cDNA molecular identifiers. The donors were divided into four age groups: young (average approximately 17 years), middle-aged (approximately 42), aged (around 59) and long-lived (approximately 74). The study analyzed two additional independent replicas of 1 million unique cDNA reads from the same blood draw for two donors, one aged 18 to 29 and one aged 80 or older.

V and J are trimmed by 3 bases and 0 bases, and the gene matches miss 10 bases of the junction. The CDR1 and CDR2 encoded by the germline V gene (reference sequence) are DFQATT and SNEGSKA. The CDR3, cysteine through phenylalanine, is 16 amino acids long. The only DNA kept is the CDR3, 48 bases in frame from the first base. Donors were a few dozen systemically healthy Caucasian individuals from Russia aged 6 to 90 years. Ten milliliters of peripheral blood were collected from each donor into EDTA-treated Vacutainer tubes. Ficoll-Paque density-gradient centrifugation was used to isolate PBMCs, with at least 6 million per sample. Trizol reagent was used to extract total RNA from the PBMCs, yielding at least 6 micrograms per sample. The percentages of naive CD45RAhigh/CD27high T cells were determined by flow cytometry on a PBMC aliquot from every donor. Study-wide conclusions, independent of this receptor: Estimates of total diversity based on one million sequenced T cells were regarded as lower bounds and as underestimates. The percentage of naive T cells measured by flow cytometry correlated strongly with observed TCR beta diversity. Compared with the aged group, the long-lived group had more naive CD4+ T cells, fewer expanded clones and increased TCR diversity, a pattern suggesting age selection. Because donor CMV infection status was unknown, age-related changes in expanded clonotypes were potentially confounded. Since profiling was done on bulk unsorted PBMCs, naive and antigen-experienced compartments could not be conclusively compared. As age increased, observed TCR beta diversity per million T cells dropped in a roughly linear way, and a significant reduction was already evident by age about 40.

Libraries were built with 5' RACE. The reads were generated on an Illumina HiSeq 2500. The second PCR ran for roughly 7 to 11 cycles and used a J-beta primer mix along with a sample-barcoded 5' primer. A template-switch 5' adaptor carrying 12 random nucleotides introduced a unique molecular identifier onto each TCR beta cDNA molecule. Each sample yielded at least 2.5 million CDR3-containing paired-end reads. The Mint cDNA synthesis kit, primed by a TRBC-specific oligonucleotide, was used to synthesize first-strand cDNA from all RNA. Following uracil-DNA glycosylase treatment, a first 18-cycle PCR with universal primers M1SS and BC2_uni_R was performed on all cDNA. In the source study's methods: Normalization of each sample was performed by random selection of 1 million high-quality reads, each carrying a distinct molecular identifier. Instead of being binned into consensus sequences, reads with shared molecular identifiers were discarded. MiTCR, run with a Q25 quality threshold and the strictest error-elimination algorithm, handled CDR3 identification, clonotype clustering and error correction. A nonparametric unseen species model with Euler transformation was used to estimate lower-bound total TCR beta diversity. TCRdb took the public reads, trimmed them with fastp at Q25, ran MiXCR for clone calling and kept in-frame beta chains. When rows share a CDR3 protein, they turn into one entry using the most common DNA and genes. None of the V and J calls come from the authors' own analysis; TCRdb made them. This sample lists hundreds of thousands of distinct CDR3 sequences; less than 45% were detected once. Together, the top ten hold 30% of the sample.

The chain is made from TRBV20-1 and TRBJ2-5, and 7 bases in between align with TRBD1. The TCR sequence derives from a man older than 75 in good health. Sequencing was done on a sample of blood. The DNA sequence is given as TGCAGTGCTAGGCCCACGGGGACAGCGTACCAAGAGACCCAGTACTTC. Translation gives CSARPTGTAYQETQYF.